A selection of T cell receptor beta chains follows, all from one sample in a study of Graves' ophthalmopathy and Graves' hyperthyroidism. TCRdb reanalysed the multiplex PCR reads using MiXCR and keeps one entry per CDR3 protein. The table has over 150,000 distinct CDR3 sequences, less than 45% seen once. The sample taken for sequencing was peripheral blood. These receptors were obtained from a woman in her forties with Graves' ophthalmopathy. Both conserved end residues are trimmed from each CDR3. Each record gives: V gene, J gene, CDR3 protein.

>TRBV12-3/TRBV12-4|TRBJ1-1
ASRPGMNTEAF
>TRBV7-3|TRBJ1-1
ASSKDRGGTEAF
>TRBV29-1|TRBJ1-1
SVFRVEGTEAF
>TRBV4-2|TRBJ1-3
ASSHTSRGTSGNTIY
>TRBV6-5|TRBJ1-6
ASSYSRFGNSPLH
>TRBV28|TRBJ2-7
ASKGGYEQY
>TRBV30|TRBJ1-5
AWSKGNQPQH
>TRBV9|TRBJ2-7
ASSVEQGPYEQY
>TRBV9|TRBJ1-2
ASSAHMDYGYT
>TRBV28|TRBJ1-2
ASKGYYGYT
>TRBV27|TRBJ2-3
ASSLRRGSTDTQY
>TRBV20-1|TRBJ2-4
SAGEVAGKNIQY
>TRBV19|TRBJ2-5
ASSIGLAQDGLETQY
>TRBV28|TRBJ1-6
ASSLAGLPDSPLH
>TRBV7-2|TRBJ1-5
ASSFSRNQPQH
>TRBV6-1|TRBJ2-3
ASSPSRARTDTQY
>TRBV30|TRBJ1-2
AWGDQGLNGYT
>TRBV11-3|TRBJ2-5
ASSLATAFETQY
>TRBV11-2|TRBJ2-7
ASSPLGSGVYEQY
>TRBV27|TRBJ2-7
ASARTLDSYEQY
>TRBV6-1|TRBJ1-6
ASRGTGLSYNSPLH
>TRBV4-3|TRBJ2-2
ASSPGTSSTGELF
>TRBV28|TRBJ2-7
ASSLRGTTYEQY
>TRBV24-1|TRBJ1-5
ATSDSGQPQH
>TRBV28|TRBJ1-1
ASNLRQNTEAF
>TRBV6-5|TRBJ2-7
ASRYHTYEQY
>TRBV19|TRBJ1-1
ASSASLNTEAF
>TRBV9|TRBJ2-7
ASSPSGTTNYEQY
>TRBV29-1|TRBJ2-5
SVVRFPGLQETQY
>TRBV7-9|TRBJ2-7
ASSVYFNEQY
>TRBV10-1|TRBJ1-2
ASSSGKNYGYT